The 9 T cell receptor beta chains below were found in one sample sequenced in a study of T cell repertoires in aging, cancer and after chemotherapy. Multiplex touch-down PCR with TRB-A/B primers amplified rearranged V-D-J TRB sequences. MiXCR, run by TCRdb on the multiplex PCR reads, gives a single entry per CDR3 protein. Counted here are 2,000 to 2,500 distinct CDR3 sequences, about 25% occurring once; the ten biggest clones make up roughly 35%. Peripheral blood genomic DNA, not sorted cells or RNA, was the template. Sequenced input: blood. These receptors were taken from a human donor with a solid tumor.

By frequency in the sample, this clonotype is medium-sized. V usage is TRBV4-3 and J usage is TRBJ1-2; the D is unclear. Trimming removed 1 base at V and 2 bases at J, with 14 bases between. Looked up from germline, CDR1 is LGHNA and CDR2 is YSLEER. The CDR3 consists of 16 residues. DNA for the CDR3: TGCGCCAGCAGCCAAGTCCCTCTGACACCCAACTATGGCTACACCTTC. Its protein is CASSQVPLTPNYGYTF.

By sample fraction, this clonotype is medium-sized. The chain employs TRBV6-1 and TRBJ1-1, with unresolved D. V lost 4 bases and J 4 bases, leaving 13 bases between the germline ends. Germline V gives CDR1 MNHNS, CDR2 SASEGT. The CDR3 extends over 14 amino acids. The CDR3 DNA is TGTGCCAGCAGTGTGGGTTTATTGGGCACTGAAGCTTTCTTT. As protein: CASSVGLLGTEAFF.

V is TRBV10-2 and J is TRBJ2-7, with 9 bases matching TRBD2. Germline V gene data show CDR1 as WSHSY and CDR2 as SAAADI. The CDR3 consists of 16 residues. V gave up 3 bases and J gave up 0 bases; unmatched junction bases: 6. CDR3 protein: CASSDAGGMSSYEQYF. The CDR3 DNA sequence: TGCGCCAGCAGTGACGCGGGAGGGATGAGCTCCTACGAGCAGTACTTC.

Concerning this clonotype itself: This may come from a read error, since a much larger clone is one base off. The genes are TRBV20-1 and TRBJ2-2; TRBD2 matches 9 bases. CDR1 is DFQATT, CDR2 SNEGSKA, per germline (reference sequence). The CDR3 is made up of 15 amino acids. The J segment lost 7 bases and the V segment lost 5 bases, leaving 11 bases of the junction unmatched. The CDR3 DNA is TGCAGTGCTGGGCCCGGCGGGAGGGCTTTCGGGGAGCTGTTTTTT. It yields the protein CSAGPGGRAFGELFF.

This clonotype is medium-sized. The chain uses TRBV20-1 and TRBJ2-1; D unclear. Germline assignment: CDR1 DFQATT and CDR2 SNEGSKA (reference sequence). The CDR3 covers 12 residues. Trimming removed 5 bases at V and 2 bases at J, with 7 bases between. CDR3 protein: CSAGRTYNEQFF. The DNA of the CDR3 is TGCAGTGCTGGGCGGACCTACAATGAGCAGTTCTTC.

By its share, this clonotype is medium-sized. This chain links TRBV27 with TRBJ2-7; D may be TRBD2 (5 bases). Germline CDR1 reads MNHEY; CDR2 reads SMNVEV (reference sequence). The CDR3 spans 14 residues. V lost 6 bases and J lost 2, with 14 bases in between. The CDR3 loop reads CASSLSGLAYEQYF. CDR3 DNA: TGTGCCAGCAGCTTGAGCGGTTTGGCCTACGAGCAGTACTTC.

This clonotype is medium-sized. The J gene is TRBJ2-7, the V gene TRBV10-3; TRBD1 agrees at 8 bases. Looked up from germline, CDR1 is ENHRY and CDR2 is SYGVKD. Trimming at V came to 3 bases and at J to 7 bases, leaving 11 bases not matched to a gene. This CDR3 has 15 amino acids. Written as DNA, the CDR3 is TGTGCCATCAGTGACCAAGGGACAGGCCAAGGGGAGCAGTACTTC. Protein product: CAISDQGTGQGEQYF.

By frequency in the sample, this clonotype is medium-sized. The chain joins TRBV5-4 to TRBJ2-6; no definite D call. This CDR3 has 17 amino acids. Germline assignment: CDR1 SGHNT and CDR2 YYREEE (reference sequence). V was shortened by 3 bases and J by 0 bases, with 13 bases between the two germline ends. The CDR3 loop reads CASSWGHSSSGANVLTF. As DNA, the CDR3 is TGTGCCAGCAGCTGGGGTCACAGTTCCTCTGGGGCCAACGTCCTGACTTTC.

Relative to its sample, this clonotype is medium-sized. J is TRBJ2-4 and V is TRBV7-2; tentatively, D is TRBD1 or TRBD2 (5 bases each). Germline lookup yields CDR1 SGHTA and CDR2 FQGNSA. V lost 5 bases and J 0 bases, leaving 17 bases between the germline ends. The CDR3 length is 17 residues. The CDR3 nucleotides read TGTGCCAGCAGCCCCTGGGACGTCCGGCTAGCCAAAAACATTCAGTACTTC. Its protein is CASSPWDVRLAKNIQYF. Full variable domain (remainder filled in from reference TRBV7-2 and TRBJ2-4): GAGVSQSPSNKVTEKGKDVELRCDPISGHTALYWYRQSLGQGLEFLIYFQGNSAPDKSGLPSDRFSAERTGGSVSTLTIQRTQQEDSAVYLCASSPWDVRLAKNIQYFGAGTRLSVL.